Many counts were recorded for the clone carrying this T cell receptor beta chain. The antigen remains undetermined. Amplification of TCR beta CDR3 regions used RNA as the template. When the TCR CDR3 underwent first-round RT-PCR, the HTBI primer set was used. TCRdb reprocessed the multiplex PCR reads via MiXCR and lists one record per CDR3 protein. Among fewer than 750,000 distinct CDR3 sequences listed, roughly 15% were seen once. This entry belongs to a study of T cells in Graves' hyperthyroidism and ophthalmopathy. Any patient presenting with uncontrolled infection, other autoimmune disease, pregnancy or lactation was left out. Each diagnosis was grounded in clinical symptoms, serum thyroxine and TRAb, thyroid ultrasound, and orbital computed tomography. General study points: Ophthalmopathy got predicted by the model a median 6.5 months before its onset. The blood repertoire included most of the expanded thyroid clonotypes above 0.001.

The CDR3 loop spans 11 amino acids. Germline V gene sequence: CDR1 DFQATT, CDR2 SNEGSKA (reference sequence). V was shortened by 3 bases and J by 5 bases, with 2 bases between the two germline ends. The sample was blood. This receptor was taken from a woman between 50 and 59 years old with Graves' ophthalmopathy. The rearrangement joins TRBV20-1 to TRBJ2-6; D ambiguous. The CDR3 loop reads CSASWANVLTF. The CDR3 coding sequence is TGCAGTGCTAGCTGGGCCAACGTCCTGACTTTC.